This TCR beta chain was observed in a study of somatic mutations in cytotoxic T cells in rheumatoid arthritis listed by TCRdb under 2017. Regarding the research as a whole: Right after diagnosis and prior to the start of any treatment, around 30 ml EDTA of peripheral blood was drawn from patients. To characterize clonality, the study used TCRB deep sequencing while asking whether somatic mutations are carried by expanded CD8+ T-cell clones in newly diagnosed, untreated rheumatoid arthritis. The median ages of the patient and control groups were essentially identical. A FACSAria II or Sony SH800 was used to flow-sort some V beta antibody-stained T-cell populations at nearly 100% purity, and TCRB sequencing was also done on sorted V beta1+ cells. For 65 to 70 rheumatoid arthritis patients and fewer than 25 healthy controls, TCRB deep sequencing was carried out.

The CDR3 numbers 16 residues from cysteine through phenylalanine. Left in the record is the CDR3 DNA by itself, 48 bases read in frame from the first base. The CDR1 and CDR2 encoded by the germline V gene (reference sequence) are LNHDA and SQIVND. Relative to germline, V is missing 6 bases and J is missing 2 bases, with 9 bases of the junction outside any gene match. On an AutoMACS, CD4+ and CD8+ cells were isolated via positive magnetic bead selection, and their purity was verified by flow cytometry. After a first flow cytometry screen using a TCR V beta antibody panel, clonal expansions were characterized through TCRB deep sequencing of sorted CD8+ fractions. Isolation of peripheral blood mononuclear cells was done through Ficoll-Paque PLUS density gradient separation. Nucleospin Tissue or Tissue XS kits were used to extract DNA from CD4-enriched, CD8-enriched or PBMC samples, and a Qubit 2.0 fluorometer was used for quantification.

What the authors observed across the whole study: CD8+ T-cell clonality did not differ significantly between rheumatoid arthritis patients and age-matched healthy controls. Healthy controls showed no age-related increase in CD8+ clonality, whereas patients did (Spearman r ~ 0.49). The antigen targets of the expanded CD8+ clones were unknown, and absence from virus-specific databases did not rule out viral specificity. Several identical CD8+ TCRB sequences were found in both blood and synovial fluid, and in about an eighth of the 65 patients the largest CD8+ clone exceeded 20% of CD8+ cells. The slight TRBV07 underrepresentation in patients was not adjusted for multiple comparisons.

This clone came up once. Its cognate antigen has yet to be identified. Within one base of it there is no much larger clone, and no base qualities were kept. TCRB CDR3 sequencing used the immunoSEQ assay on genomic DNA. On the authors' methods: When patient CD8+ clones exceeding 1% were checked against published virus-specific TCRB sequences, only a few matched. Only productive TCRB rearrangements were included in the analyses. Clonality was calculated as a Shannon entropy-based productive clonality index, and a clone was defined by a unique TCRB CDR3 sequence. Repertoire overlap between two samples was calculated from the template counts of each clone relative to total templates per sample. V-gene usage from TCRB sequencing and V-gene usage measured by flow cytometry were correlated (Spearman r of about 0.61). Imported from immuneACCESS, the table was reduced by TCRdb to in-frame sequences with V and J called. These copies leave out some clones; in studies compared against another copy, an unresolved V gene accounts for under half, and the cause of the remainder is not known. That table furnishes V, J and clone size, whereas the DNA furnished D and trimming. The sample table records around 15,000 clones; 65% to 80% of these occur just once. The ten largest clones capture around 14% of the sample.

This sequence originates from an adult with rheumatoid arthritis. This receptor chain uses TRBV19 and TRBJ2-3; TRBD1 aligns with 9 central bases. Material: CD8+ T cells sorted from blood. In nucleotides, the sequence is TGTGCCAGTAGGCCCCGACAGGGGGTCTACACAGATACGCAGTATTTT. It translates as CASRPRQGVYTDTQYF.